This T cell receptor (beta chain) was captured by sequencing in a study of T cell repertoires in cytomegalovirus infection. With V trimmed by 3 bases and J by 3 bases, 4 bases remained unmatched. The CDR3 has 15 residues. Germline CDR1 SGHVS, CDR2 FNYEAQ. With regard to this clonotype: What it binds is unknown.

TCRdb used MiXCR to reprocess the reads, holding one entry per CDR3 protein. Among 900,000 to 950,000 distinct CDR3 sequences listed, 31% were seen once. The material was cultured CD8+ T cells from PBMCs, obtained from culture after CMV antigen stimulation. The source of this sequence is a human donor in good health (CMV status not recorded). Some clones in this sample may be carry-over from other donors' samples. This rearrangement joins TRBV7-6 to TRBJ2-7; 11 bases line up with TRBD2. The CDR3 sequence is CASSFVAGGVYEQYF. The CDR3 DNA reads as TGTGCCAGCAGCTTCGTAGCGGGGGGGGTCTACGAGCAGTACTTC.